Shown below are 18 T cell receptor beta chains from a single sample sequenced in a study of T cells after yellow fever vaccination. TCRdb re-called the 5' RACE reads through MiXCR, storing one row per CDR3 protein. This sample has under 350,000 distinct CDR3 sequences; about 4% occur once, and the top ten carry 20% to 25%. The sequenced sample was PBMCs, obtained 5 days after the yellow fever booster vaccination. These receptors originate from a man younger than 30 who received the YFV17D yellow fever vaccine.

In its sample, this clonotype was seen many times. The J gene is TRBJ1-2, the V gene TRBV20-1, with TRBD1 as a possible D gene (6 bases). This CDR3 has 16 residues. With 2 bases removed from V and 4 bases from J, the gap between germline ends came to 20 bases. CDR1 is DFQATT and CDR2 is SNEGSKA in the germline V gene (reference sequence). CDR3 region: CSARSFSDSGIYGYTF. DNA for the CDR3: TGCAGTGCTAGAAGTTTCTCGGACAGTGGGATCTATGGCTACACCTTC.

This clonotype turned up a few times. V and J are TRBV5-6 and TRBJ1-2; D possibly corresponds to TRBD1 (6 bases). Per the germline V gene, CDR1 is SGHDT and CDR2 is YYEEEE. Between the trimmed V and J ends, which lost 0 bases and 10 bases, there was a span of 13 bases. The CDR3 runs 13 residues. The CDR3 region has the DNA TGTGCCAGCAGCTTGGACAGGGCCCACCTCTACACCTTC. Translating gives CASSLDRAHLYTF.

This clonotype appeared many times. The rearrangement joins TRBV4-3 to TRBJ2-5, with D possibly TRBD1 on 6 matching bases. Germline CDR1 reads LGHNA; CDR2 reads YSLEER. V was clipped by 4 bases and J by 2 bases, with 11 bases between them. CDR3 size: 14 residues. The CDR3 sequence: CASSPGTNQETQYF. DNA of the CDR3: TGCGCCAGCAGCCCGGGGACAAATCAAGAGACCCAGTACTTC.

V gene TRBV4-2 combines with J gene TRBJ1-1; D remains unclear. Germline loops: CDR1 LGHNA, CDR2 YNFKEQ. V lost 1 base and J 7 bases, leaving 7 bases between the germline ends. The CDR3 contains 12 residues. Written as DNA, the CDR3 is TGTGCCAGCAGCCAAGCGTGGGATGAAGCTTTCTTT. Its translation is CASSQAWDEAFF.

This clonotype was counted at least ten times. The V gene is TRBV25-1, the J gene TRBJ1-1, with D possibly being TRBD1 (5 bases). Trimming took 1 base from V and 6 from J, leaving 9 bases between them. CDR3 length: 13 residues. Germline assignment: CDR1 MGHDK and CDR2 SYGVNS. The DNA of the CDR3 is TGTGCCAGCAGTGAATCGGGGGGTGCTGAAGCTTTCTTT. Protein sequence: CASSESGGAEAFF.

The V gene is TRBV6-5, the J gene TRBJ2-5; D possibly matches TRBD1 or TRBD2 (5 bases each). From germline, CDR1 is MNHEY and CDR2 SVGAGI. The CDR3 extends over 15 amino acids. As DNA, the CDR3 is TGTGCGGCGGGTTTGACCGGGACGGGTACAGAGACCCAGTACTTC. Protein product: CAAGLTGTGTETQYF.

This clonotype was seen more than once but under ten times. This chain connects TRBV15 to TRBJ2-1; 8 bases map to TRBD2. The CDR3 sequence is 16 residues long. Trimming took 5 bases from V and 2 from J; bases not matched to a gene: 8. The germline V gene encodes CDR1 LNHNV and CDR2 YYDKDF (reference sequence). As DNA, the CDR3 is TGTGCCACCAGCCTGATCGGGGGGGCCCCCTACAATGAGCAGTTCTTC. Translating gives CATSLIGGAPYNEQFF.

V gene TRBV18 combines with J gene TRBJ2-3; D call uncertain. The CDR3 length is 15 residues. Trimming pared 0 bases from V and 0 bases from J, leaving 7 bases between. CDR1 is KGHSH, CDR2 LQKENI, per germline. The CDR3 region is CASSPPVQSTDTQYF. The CDR3 nucleotides are TGTGCCAGCTCACCACCCGTTCAGAGCACAGATACGCAGTATTTT.

This clonotype was recorded a few times. This sequence joins TRBV9 and TRBJ2-4, with TRBD2 identical over 8 bases. CDR1 is SGDLS, CDR2 YYNGEE, per germline. The CDR3 runs 18 residues. J was trimmed by 0 bases and V by 0 bases; bases with no gene match: 8. The CDR3 region is CASSVESGGSLAKNIQYF. The CDR3 bases are TGTGCCAGCAGCGTAGAAAGCGGGGGCTCGCTAGCCAAAAACATTCAGTACTTC.

This clonotype has a handful of counts. This chain joins TRBV18 and TRBJ2-1; TRBD1 matches at 9 bases. The CDR3 sequence is 15 residues long. With V trimmed by 3 bases and J by 7 bases, 7 bases remained unmatched. Germline assignment: CDR1 KGHSH and CDR2 LQKENI. The CDR3 sequence is CASSPDVTGGNEQFF. CDR3 in DNA: TGTGCCAGCTCACCCGACGTGACAGGGGGAAATGAGCAGTTCTTC. Full variable domain (missing parts from reference TRBV18 and TRBJ2-1): NAGVMQNPRHLVRRRGQEARLRCSPMKGHSHVYWYRQLPEEGLKFMVYLQKENIIDESGMPKERFSAEFPKEGPSILRIQQVVRGDSAAYFCASSPDVTGGNEQFFGPGTRLTVL.

The chain has TRBV9 and TRBJ2-3; D remains unclear. V was trimmed by 2 bases and J by 6 bases, leaving 7 bases between them. Germline values: CDR1 SGDLS, CDR2 YYNGEE. The CDR3 is 12 amino acids. The CDR3 DNA follows: TGTGCCAGCAGCGTCCTTGGGGATACGCAGTATTTT. This encodes CASSVLGDTQYF. The full variable domain, with the rest looked up from reference TRBV9 and TRBJ2-3, is DSGVTQTPKHLITATGQRVTLRCSPRSGDLSVYWYQQSLDQGLQFLIQYYNGEERAKGNILERFSAQQFPDLHSELNLSSLELGDSALYFCASSVLGDTQYFGPGTRLTVL.

The rearrangement links TRBV5-1 to TRBJ1-6; possible D gene TRBD1, 5 bases. Germline CDR1 is SGHRS and CDR2 is YFSETQ. Trimming left V 2 bases short and J 7 bases short, with 16 bases between. The CDR3 sequence is 16 residues long. DNA of the CDR3: TGCGCCAGCAGCTTCGATCTGGGGGTCGGGAATTCACCCCTCCACTTT. Translated: CASSFDLGVGNSPLHF.

This sequence joins TRBV9 and TRBJ1-6; D is perhaps TRBD1 (6 bases). Germline V CDR1 and CDR2: SGDLS, YYNGEE. This CDR3 is 16 amino acids long. With 0 bases removed from V and 4 bases from J, the gap between germline ends came to 11 bases. The CDR3 DNA follows: TGTGCCAGCAGCGTAGGAGACAGGAGTTATAATTCACCCCTCCACTTT. Translation: CASSVGDRSYNSPLHF.

This clonotype was observed many times. The chain combines TRBV27 with TRBJ2-7; TRBD1 might be the D (5 bases). The CDR3 totals 16 residues. Trimming stripped 2 bases from V and 6 bases from J, with 20 bases between. Germline values: CDR1 MNHEY, CDR2 SMNVEV (reference sequence). DNA of the CDR3: TGTGCCAGCAGTTTAATGGGTCAGGGTAGGTCGGGCGAGCAGTACTTC. Protein sequence: CASSLMGQGRSGEQYF.

The J gene is TRBJ2-4, the V gene TRBV7-2; D remains ambiguous. Trimming removed 4 bases from V and 7 bases from J, with 14 bases in between. CDR1 and CDR2 (germline): SGHTA, FQGNSA. The CDR3 covers 14 residues. CDR3 loop: CASSYDGRYNIQYF. For the CDR3, the DNA is TGTGCCAGCAGCTACGACGGGCGATACAACATTCAGTACTTC. The full variable domain, with the rest looked up from reference TRBV7-2 and TRBJ2-4, is GAGVSQSPSNKVTEKGKDVELRCDPISGHTALYWYRQSLGQGLEFLIYFQGNSAPDKSGLPSDRFSAERTGGSVSTLTIQRTQQEDSAVYLCASSYDGRYNIQYFGAGTRLSVL.

This clonotype was found many times. The chain links TRBV19 to TRBJ2-2; TRBD2 agrees at 9 bases. J was trimmed by 2 bases and V by 7 bases; bases with no gene match: 11. Germline V gene lookup returns CDR1 LNHDA and CDR2 SQIVND (reference sequence). The CDR3 has 17 amino acids. The CDR3 here is CASKSGSGGPNTGELFF. For the CDR3, the DNA is TGTGCCAGTAAGAGCGGTAGCGGGGGCCCCAACACCGGGGAGCTGTTTTTT.

V usage is TRBV5-1 and J usage is TRBJ2-5; D tentatively reads TRBD1 or TRBD2 (5 bases each). The CDR3 totals 15 residues. The germline gives CDR1 SGHRS, CDR2 YFSETQ. V lost 2 bases to trimming and J lost 5 bases, with 16 bases between them. The CDR3 spells CASSLTGALRETQYF. For the CDR3, the DNA is TGCGCCAGCAGCTTAACCGGGGCCCTAAGGGAGACCCAGTACTTC.

This clonotype was detected only once. Since a much larger clone is just one base distant, this may be a read error. The chain recombines TRBV7-8 with TRBJ2-7; maybe TRBD1 (5 bases). The CDR3 runs 14 residues. CDR1 SGHVS and CDR2 FQNEAQ come from the germline V gene. The DNA for the CDR3 is TGTGCCAGCAGCCCGGGCGACAGACAATACGAGCTGTACTTC. It yields the protein CASSPGDRQYELYF.